One sample yielded the 21 T cell receptor beta chains listed below, sequenced in a study of long-term antiretroviral therapy in people with HIV. Survey-level immunoSEQ v3.0 assays were run. Repertoires were generated with immunoSEQ multiplex PCR, while TCRdb's copy carries only in-frame clones and drops some. The table has 7,000 to 9,500 clones, around 79% seen once; the top ten hold approximately 17%. This material consisted of unsorted PBMCs, taken 0.1 years after starting antiretroviral therapy. These receptors all stem from a middle-aged man with HIV.

The J gene is TRBJ1-5, the V gene TRBV5-1, with 11 bases aligning to TRBD1. The V segment lost 4 bases and the J segment 2 bases; nucleotides outside the gene matches: 2. The length of the CDR3 is 15 residues. Germline CDR1 and CDR2: SGHRS and YFSETQ. The CDR3: CASSAGQGGNQPQHF. The CDR3, as DNA: TGCGCCAGCAGCGCGGGACAGGGGGGCAATCAGCCCCAGCATTTT.

In its sample, this clone ranks as hyperexpanded. The chain is built from TRBV4-3 and TRBJ1-1, with 9 positions matching TRBD1. After removal of 6 bases from V and 0 bases from J, the junction contained 5 bases not matched to a gene. Per germline, CDR1 LGHNA and CDR2 YSLEER. The CDR3 consists of 15 residues. CDR3 nucleotide sequence: TGCGCCAGCAGTTTGGACAGGGGTATGAACACTGAAGCTTTCTTT. Protein product: CASSLDRGMNTEAFF.

The gene calls are TRBV10-1 and TRBJ2-3, with 9 bases matching TRBD2. V trimming: 0 bases; J trimming: 3 bases; junction bases outside the gene matches: 1. This CDR3 has 15 residues. The germline CDR1 and CDR2 sequences are WNHNN and SYGVQD (reference sequence). CDR3: CASSESSGGTDTQYF. For the CDR3, the DNA is TGCGCCAGCAGTGAGTCTAGCGGGGGTACAGATACGCAGTATTTT.

The chain joins TRBV28 to TRBJ2-3; no reliable D call. This CDR3 is built from 14 residues. Germline V gene sequence: CDR1 MDHEN, CDR2 SYDVKM. V was trimmed by 3 bases and J by 3 bases, leaving 10 bases between them. In DNA form, the CDR3 reads TGTGCCAGCAGTTTTCTCTCCGGGACAGATACGCAGTATTTT. As protein: CASSFLSGTDTQYF.

The chain has TRBV19 and TRBJ2-7, with D possibly being TRBD1 or TRBD2 (5 bases each). From germline, CDR1 is LNHDA and CDR2 SQIVND (reference sequence). The CDR3 runs 13 residues. V was shortened by 5 bases and J by 5 bases, with 13 bases between the two germline ends. For the CDR3, the DNA is TGTGCCAGTAGTGTTTTTGGGGACCACGAGCAGTACTTC. This sequence encodes CASSVFGDHEQYF.

V and J are TRBV11-2 and TRBJ2-7; 10 positions match TRBD1. Per the germline V gene, CDR1 is SGHAT and CDR2 is FQNNGV. Trimming cost V 10 bases and J 3 bases; bases outside gene matches: 6. The CDR3 spans 13 residues. The DNA of the CDR3 is TGTGCCACCAAGAGGACAGGGGGCTACGAGCAGTACTTC. It specifies CATKRTGGYEQYF.

Only one count was recorded for this clone. J is TRBJ1-2 and V is TRBV7-8; perhaps TRBD1 as D (5 bases). Germline values: CDR1 SGHVS, CDR2 FQNEAQ. The CDR3 loop spans 13 amino acids. The V end lost 0 bases, the J end lost 5 bases, and 7 bases lay between the germline ends. In DNA form, the CDR3 reads TGTGCCAGCAGCTTAGCGACAGAGTATGGCTACACCTTC. It specifies CASSLATEYGYTF.

The chain combines TRBV6-5 with TRBJ2-7; tentative D call: TRBD1 (6 bases). Germline assignment: CDR1 MNHEY and CDR2 SVGAGI. With 0 bases removed from V and 1 base from J, the gap between germline ends came to 10 bases. The CDR3 extends over 15 amino acids. The CDR3: CASSYSLDRSYEQYF. CDR3 DNA sequence: TGTGCCAGCAGTTACTCACTCGACAGGTCCTACGAGCAGTACTTC.

The rearrangement links TRBV6-1 to TRBJ1-2; D remains unclear. The CDR3 contains 13 residues. From germline, CDR1 is MNHNS and CDR2 SASEGT. V lost 7 bases and J lost 8, with 17 bases in between. CDR3 in amino acids: CASKSDGLHGYTF. The CDR3, as DNA: TGTGCCAGCAAATCGGACGGTCTGCACGGCTACACCTTC.

The chain recombines TRBV19 with TRBJ2-7; maybe TRBD1 (6 bases). Per the germline V gene, CDR1 is LNHDA and CDR2 is SQIVND (reference sequence). Trimming cost V 8 bases and J 4 bases, with 9 bases left between them. This CDR3 is built from 11 residues. Here the CDR3 DNA reads TGTGCCAGTCGGACAGAATACGAGCAGTACTTC. Its translation: CASRTEYEQYF.

In its sample, this clone was seen once. This chain joins TRBV27 and TRBJ1-6; weak D call: TRBD1 (5 bases). This CDR3 contains 16 residues. Trimming left V 4 bases short and J 9 bases short, with 19 bases between. Per the germline V gene, CDR1 is MNHEY and CDR2 is SMNVEV (reference sequence). CDR3 sequence: CASSCPDSPSRSPLHF. The CDR3 region has the DNA TGTGCCAGCAGTTGCCCCGACAGCCCCTCCCGTTCACCCCTCCACTTT.

This clone has a handful of counts. The chain links TRBV7-8 to TRBJ1-1; possibly TRBD1 for D (5 bases). The CDR3 runs to 15 residues. Germline loops: CDR1 SGHVS, CDR2 FQNEAQ. With 2 bases removed from V and 5 bases from J, the gap between germline ends came to 15 bases. CDR3: CASSLLWGGGTEAFF. The CDR3 bases are TGTGCCAGCAGCTTACTCTGGGGCGGGGGGACTGAAGCTTTCTTT.

The rearrangement joins TRBV2 to TRBJ1-3; 7 positions agree with TRBD1. Germline loops: CDR1 SNHLY, CDR2 FYNNEI. The CDR3 is 14 residues long. Trimming at V came to 6 bases and at J to 6 bases, leaving 8 bases not matched to a gene. This CDR3 reads CASSGQVGINTIYF. As DNA, the CDR3 is TGTGCCAGCAGCGGACAGGTTGGAATAAACACCATATATTTT.

This clone was detected only a few times. The chain is built from TRBV30 and TRBJ1-1, with a possible D match to TRBD1 (6 bases). Germline V CDR1 and CDR2: GTSNPN, SVGIG (reference sequence). V lost 2 bases to trimming and J lost 5 bases, with 15 bases between them. The CDR3 has 14 amino acids. The CDR3 sequence is CAWSQGQALTEAFF. The CDR3 region has the DNA TGTGCCTGGAGTCAGGGACAAGCATTGACTGAAGCTTTCTTT.

This clone occurred a few times. The gene calls are TRBV5-1 and TRBJ1-1, with D perhaps TRBD1 (5 bases). Trimming removed 2 bases from V and 1 base from J, with 9 bases in between. Germline assignment: CDR1 SGHRS and CDR2 YFSETQ. The CDR3 is 14 amino acids. CDR3 in DNA: TGCGCCAGCAGCTTAGGGGCAGGGAACACTGAAGCTTTCTTT. This encodes CASSLGAGNTEAFF.

The rearrangement uses TRBV9 and TRBJ1-1, with 9 bases that match TRBD1. Trimming cost V 1 base and J 6 bases; bases outside gene matches: 4. The CDR3 covers 14 residues. The germline V gene has CDR1 SGDLS and CDR2 YYNGEE. Here the CDR3 reads CASSVRGQGPEAFF. As DNA, the CDR3 is TGTGCCAGCAGCGTAAGGGGACAGGGCCCTGAAGCTTTCTTT.

J is TRBJ2-2 and V is TRBV19, with unresolved D. The CDR3 totals 16 residues. Trimming took 3 bases from V and 0 from J, leaving 11 bases between them. Germline CDR1 is LNHDA and CDR2 is SQIVND (reference sequence). The CDR3 DNA follows: TGTGCCAGTAGTATTAACCCCCAAGCGAACACCGGGGAGCTGTTTTTT. Protein product: CASSINPQANTGELFF. The variable domain in full, completed from reference TRBV19 and TRBJ2-2, reads DGGITQSPKYLFRKEGQNVTLSCEQNLNHDAMYWYRQDPGQGLRLIYYSQIVNDFQKGDIAEGYSVSREKKESFPLTVTSAQKNPTAFYLCASSINPQANTGELFFGEGSRLTVL.

The rearrangement links TRBV25-1 to TRBJ1-3; tentatively, D is TRBD1 (5 bases). Trimming took off 2 bases at V and 1 base at J, with 12 bases between the two ends. Per germline, CDR1 MGHDK and CDR2 SYGVNS. The CDR3 has 16 residues. This CDR3 reads CASSEANRGSGNTIYF. In DNA, the CDR3 is TGTGCCAGCAGTGAAGCTAATAGGGGTTCTGGAAACACCATATATTTT.

This clone was seen once. The chain carries TRBV19 and TRBJ2-7; possibly TRBD2 for D (6 bases). From germline, CDR1 is LNHDA and CDR2 SQIVND (reference sequence). V shed 5 bases and J shed 2 bases, with 13 bases lying between them. The CDR3 is 14 residues long. The CDR3 reads CASSEGTGAYEQYF. Here the CDR3 DNA reads TGTGCCAGTAGTGAGGGCACGGGGGCCTACGAGCAGTACTTC.

The rearrangement uses TRBV6-7 and TRBJ1-1; TRBD1 is a possible D gene (6 bases). TRBV6-7 has ORF status, its function being uncertain. V was shortened by 2 bases and J by 9 bases, with 16 bases between the two germline ends. The CDR3 contains 14 residues. Written as DNA, the CDR3 is TGTGCCAGCAGTTACCCGCACAGGGTCCTTCAAGCTTTCTTT. It codes for CASSYPHRVLQAFF.

The genes are TRBV4-3 and TRBJ1-6; no definite D call. Germline V lookup: CDR1 LGHNA, CDR2 YSLEER. The CDR3 is 16 residues long. V was cut by 1 base and J by 7 bases, with 14 bases left in between. In DNA, the CDR3 is TGCGCCAGCAGCCAAGGCCCGAACACTCTAAATTCACCCCTCCACTTT. Translating gives CASSQGPNTLNSPLHF.